Shown below are 22 T cell receptor beta chains from a single sample sequenced in a study of blood T cell repertoires in COVID-19. TCRdb's copy holds only in-frame clones and misses some; the assay was immunoSEQ multiplex PCR. The sample has 70,000 or so clones, about 85% seen once; the top ten hold less than 4%. The sequencing sample was made of peripheral blood. The receptors were sampled from a man between 65 and 79 years old with active COVID-19.

The chain recombines TRBV9 with TRBJ2-3; 8 bases map to TRBD2. Trimming removed 4 bases from V and 4 bases from J; junction bases left unmatched: 8. The CDR3 contains 15 residues. Germline CDR1 SGDLS, CDR2 YYNGEE. CDR3 sequence reads: CASSPPTGGPDTQYF. CDR3 in DNA: TGTGCCAGCAGCCCGCCGACGGGGGGGCCAGATACGCAGTATTTT.

The J gene is TRBJ2-7, the V gene TRBV5-3, with 9 nucleotides matching TRBD2. TRBV5-3 is an ORF, and what it does is uncertain. This CDR3 contains 15 residues. The V and J ends lost 0 bases and 2 bases, in that order; junction bases with no gene match: 3. The CDR3 loop reads CARSLGGRAPYEQYF. DNA for the CDR3: TGTGCCAGAAGCTTGGGCGGGAGGGCCCCCTACGAGCAGTACTTC.

The CDR3 region is CAWSVGGGLRAFF. The CDR3 bases are TGTGCCTGGAGTGTGGGAGGGGGGTTGCGGGCTTTCTTT. The chain carries TRBV30 and TRBJ1-1; D is possibly TRBD1 (6 bases). Trimming pared 0 bases from V and 11 bases from J, leaving 16 bases between. CDR3 length equals 13 residues. From germline, CDR1 is GTSNPN and CDR2 SVGIG (reference sequence).

V gene TRBV7-2 combines with J gene TRBJ2-1, with 13 bases identical to TRBD2. The CDR3 has 16 residues. With 5 bases clipped from V and 6 bases from J, the junction kept 7 bases outside the gene matches. CDR1 is SGHTA, CDR2 FQGNSA, per germline. CDR3 loop: CASSPTSGRGSNEQFF. The CDR3 nucleotides are TGTGCCAGCAGCCCCACTAGCGGGAGGGGTTCCAATGAGCAGTTCTTC.

The J gene is TRBJ1-2, the V gene TRBV5-6; a possible D gene is TRBD1 (5 bases). Germline-derived CDR1 and CDR2 are SGHDT and YYEEEE. V shed 3 bases and J shed 5 bases, with 23 bases lying between them. The CDR3 extends over 17 amino acids. For the CDR3, the DNA is TGTGCCAGCAGCTCCACCCGCTGGGGGGGGATGATGTATGGCTACACCTTC. Translated, it gives CASSSTRWGGMMYGYTF.

The chain links TRBV4-3 to TRBJ2-5; TRBD1 matches 10 bases. CDR3 size: 13 residues. The germline V gene has CDR1 LGHNA and CDR2 YSLEER. J lost 10 bases, V lost 4 bases, and 6 bases had no gene match. The CDR3 DNA reads as TGCGCCAGCAGCCCAGAAGGACAGGGGGTCCAGTACTTC. Translated, it gives CASSPEGQGVQYF.

This chain joins TRBV5-1 and TRBJ1-1, with a possible D match to TRBD1 (6 bases). CDR1 SGHRS and CDR2 YFSETQ come from the germline V gene. The length of the CDR3 is 15 residues. Trimming removed 6 bases at V and 4 bases at J, with 19 bases between. Here the CDR3 reads CASTPDGGLGTEAFF. For the CDR3, the DNA is TGCGCCAGCACCCCGGATGGGGGCCTGGGCACTGAAGCTTTCTTT.

The chain is built from TRBV19 and TRBJ1-4, with D possibly matching TRBD1 (6 bases). Trimming shortened V by 4 bases and J by 3 bases, and 9 bases separated the two germline ends. This CDR3 has 14 amino acids. Germline lookup yields CDR1 LNHDA and CDR2 SQIVND (reference sequence). The CDR3 region has the DNA TGTGCCAGTAGTAGACAGGCCTCTAATGAAAAACTGTTTTTT. Amino acid sequence: CASSRQASNEKLFF.

V usage is TRBV7-6 and J usage is TRBJ2-1; tentative D call: TRBD2 (6 bases). V lost 0 bases and J lost 7, with 16 bases in between. The CDR3 consists of 16 residues. Per germline, CDR1 SGHVS and CDR2 FNYEAQ. CDR3 sequence: CASSLAPSGWGNEQFF. CDR3 coding DNA: TGTGCCAGCAGCTTAGCTCCCAGCGGGTGGGGGAATGAGCAGTTCTTC.

The rearrangement uses TRBV7-2 and TRBJ2-4, with a possible D match to TRBD2 (6 bases). V was shortened by 7 bases and J by 5 bases, with 15 bases between the two germline ends. Per germline, CDR1 SGHTA and CDR2 FQGNSA. The CDR3 covers 14 residues. As DNA, the CDR3 is TGTGCCAGCACTGCCTCATTAGCGGAAAACATTCAGTACTTC. Its translation is CASTASLAENIQYF.

This clone has just a few counts. This chain joins TRBV3-1 (or the pseudogene TRBV3-2) and TRBJ1-5, with D uncertain. CDR3 length equals 14 residues. The V end was cut by 4 bases, the J end by 2 bases, with 9 bases between. Germline CDR1 is LGHDT and CDR2 is YNNKEL (reference sequence). The CDR3 is CASSPAGGNQPQHF. CDR3 coding DNA: TGTGCCAGCAGCCCCGCAGGCGGCAATCAGCCCCAGCATTTT.

The V gene is TRBV5-1, the J gene TRBJ2-7; weak D call: TRBD1 (6 bases). The CDR3 has 14 residues. Germline CDR1 is SGHRS and CDR2 is YFSETQ. Between the trimmed V and J ends, which lost 1 base and 4 bases, there was a span of 12 bases. The CDR3 DNA reads as TGCGCCAGCAGCTTGTTCACAGGGCCTTACGAGCAGTACTTC. This gives the protein CASSLFTGPYEQYF.

The chain couples TRBV5-4 to TRBJ2-2; maybe TRBD2 (7 bases). Trimming cost V 4 bases and J 5 bases, with 18 bases left between them. The CDR3 length is 16 residues. Germline values: CDR1 SGHNT, CDR2 YYREEE (reference sequence). The CDR3 region is CASSPPSGGGTGELFF. CDR3 coding DNA: TGTGCCAGCAGCCCCCCTAGCGGAGGGGGGACCGGGGAGCTGTTTTTT.

The genes are TRBV5-4 and TRBJ1-1; TRBD1 agrees at 9 bases. From germline, CDR1 is SGHNT and CDR2 YYREEE (reference sequence). The ends lost 4 bases at V and 4 bases at J; junction bases unmatched: 11. CDR3 length: 16 amino acids. DNA for the CDR3: TGTGCCAGCAGCCCCGGACAGGGGCGCAGGATCACTGAAGCTTTCTTT. Its protein is CASSPGQGRRITEAFF.

The rearrangement links TRBV5-4 to TRBJ1-3, with D tentatively TRBD1 (6 bases). The CDR3 totals 16 residues. V lost 4 bases and J lost 2, with 16 bases in between. CDR1 and CDR2 (germline): SGHNT, YYREEE (reference sequence). The CDR3, as DNA: TGTGCCAGCAGCCGCGGGGGGGCGGAGGCTGGAAACACCATATATTTT. Its translation: CASSRGGAEAGNTIYF.

V is TRBV19 and J is TRBJ1-2, with D maybe TRBD1 (6 bases). Looked up from germline, CDR1 is LNHDA and CDR2 is SQIVND (reference sequence). There are 16 residues in the CDR3. Trimming stripped 3 bases from V and 0 bases from J, with 14 bases between. CDR3 region: CASSMGRGPSNYGYTF. The CDR3, as DNA: TGTGCCAGTAGTATGGGCAGGGGTCCCTCTAACTATGGCTACACCTTC.

The gene calls are TRBV3-1 (or the pseudogene TRBV3-2) and TRBJ2-1; TRBD2 matches at 8 bases. This CDR3 has 14 amino acids. Germline V gene lookup returns CDR1 LGHDT and CDR2 YNNKEL (reference sequence). V was clipped by 4 bases and J by 8 bases; unmatched bases: 7. The CDR3 bases are TGTGCCAGCAGCCGGGCTAGCGGGCAGGATGAGCAGTTCTTC. Translated: CASSRASGQDEQFF.

V usage is TRBV6-6 and J usage is TRBJ2-5; tentative D call: TRBD1 (7 bases). Germline CDR1 MNHNY, CDR2 SVGAGI (reference sequence). This CDR3 is built from 15 residues. The V end was cut by 2 bases, the J end by 5 bases, with 15 bases between. The CDR3 reads CASSYRAGGSETQYF. CDR3 sequence (DNA): TGTGCCAGCAGTTACCGGGCAGGGGGGTCGGAGACCCAGTACTTC.

Only a few counts were recorded for this clone. In nucleotides, the CDR3 is TGTGCCATCAGCGAGGGCAGGGTTCTGGTGCGTGAAAAACTGTTTTTT. Its protein is CAISEGRVLVREKLFF. V gene TRBV10-3 combines with J gene TRBJ1-4; TRBD1 is a possible D gene (5 bases). Germline-derived CDR1 and CDR2 are ENHRY and SYGVKD. The V end lost 6 bases, the J end lost 7 bases, and 21 bases lay between the germline ends. This CDR3 spans 16 amino acids.

The genes are TRBV18 and TRBJ2-6, with D hard to call. CDR3 length: 16 amino acids. Trimming took off 2 bases at V and 0 bases at J, with 8 bases between the two ends. The germline V gene encodes CDR1 KGHSH and CDR2 LQKENI. CDR3 in amino acids: CASSPSISSGANVLTF. The DNA of the CDR3 is TGTGCCAGCTCACCATCGATCAGCTCTGGGGCCAACGTCCTGACTTTC. Filled out from reference TRBV18 and TRBJ2-6, the complete variable domain reads NAGVMQNPRHLVRRRGQEARLRCSPMKGHSHVYWYRQLPEEGLKFMVYLQKENIIDESGMPKERFSAEFPKEGPSILRIQQVVRGDSAAYFCASSPSISSGANVLTFGAGSRLTVL.

This chain uses TRBV18 with TRBJ1-2; D perhaps matches TRBD1 (6 bases). This CDR3 spans 19 amino acids. V was shortened by 3 bases and J by 0 bases, with 23 bases between the two germline ends. Germline CDR1 KGHSH, CDR2 LQKENI. The CDR3 DNA follows: TGTGCCAGCTCACCCAAAACAGACAGGTTGGTGGAAGCTAACTATGGCTACACCTTC. This encodes CASSPKTDRLVEANYGYTF.

The chain is built from TRBV5-4 and TRBJ1-2, with TRBD1 matching over 8 bases. Losses at the gene ends were 4 bases for V and 4 bases for J; bases not matched to a gene: 9. The length of the CDR3 is 15 residues. The germline gives CDR1 SGHNT, CDR2 YYREEE (reference sequence). The CDR3 nucleotides are TGTGCCAGCAGCGCATCAGGGGGCGCGAGCTATGGCTACACCTTC. It is translated as CASSASGGASYGYTF.